The clone carrying this TCR beta chain occurred a few times. Its target is not known. These data belong to a study of T cell repertoires in aging, cancer and after chemotherapy. Study-wide findings and caveats: Across the chemotherapy interval, each cancer cohort showed higher median generation probability, suggesting thymic rebound. In cancer patients, declining TCR diversity with age involved lost richness and lost evenness.

The V end was cut by 3 bases, the J end by 9 bases, with 9 bases between. This CDR3 is 12 amino acids long. Germline CDR1 is KGHSH and CDR2 is LQKENI. Peripheral blood genomic DNA, not sorted cells or RNA, was the template. Multiplex touch-down PCR with TRB-A/B primers amplified rearranged V-D-J TRB sequences. MiXCR, applied by TCRdb to the multiplex PCR reads, yields one record per CDR3 protein. The data show about 3,000 distinct CDR3 sequences, approximately 46% seen once. The sample comprised blood. The receptor was derived from a human donor with a solid tumor. V is TRBV18 and J is TRBJ2-1, with D uncertain. The CDR3 is CASSPEHFEQFF. CDR3 nucleotides: TGTGCCAGCTCACCCGAGCACTTTGAGCAGTTCTTC.